Each of the 29 T cell receptor beta chains below was sequenced from the same sample in a study of cytomegalovirus exposure and HLA in healthy donors. The primer mix had 60 Vbeta and 13 Jbeta primers. The data were produced by immunoSEQ multiplex PCR, yet TCRdb's version contains in-frame clones alone and is incomplete. This table has about 96,000 clones, about four fifths appearing once. Sample: PBMCs. The source is a female donor in good health and CMV-seropositive.

V is TRBV30 and J is TRBJ2-7; 7 bases are shared with TRBD1. This CDR3 comprises 15 residues. Looked up from germline, CDR1 is GTSNPN and CDR2 is SVGIG (reference sequence). V shed 0 bases and J 0 bases; nucleotides not matched to a gene: 5. CDR3 region: CAWSVWGQFSYEQYF. CDR3 bases: TGTGCCTGGAGTGTATGGGGACAGTTCTCCTACGAGCAGTACTTC.

The rearrangement joins TRBV30 to TRBJ1-4, with D possibly matching TRBD1 (5 bases). The CDR3 is 12 residues long. The germline CDR1 and CDR2 sequences are GTSNPN and SVGIG (reference sequence). Trimming pared 4 bases from V and 7 bases from J, leaving 10 bases between. The CDR3 DNA sequence: TGTGCCTGGACCAGGGTTAGTGAAAAACTGTTTTTT. Translated, it gives CAWTRVSEKLFF.

This clone was seen a few times. The chain uses TRBV6-5 and TRBJ2-1; D is possibly TRBD2 (5 bases). Trimming removed 10 bases from V and 7 bases from J, with 20 bases in between. CDR1 is MNHEY and CDR2 is SVGAGI in the germline V gene. The CDR3 length is 14 residues. For the CDR3, the DNA is TGTGCCACAAACGCCCCCGGGAAGTCGAATGAGCAGTTCTTC. Its translation is CATNAPGKSNEQFF.

This clone was observed a handful of times. CDR3 in amino acids: CASSQERGRLPEQFF. As DNA, the CDR3 is TGCGCCAGCAGCCAAGAGAGGGGGCGGTTGCCTGAGCAGTTCTTC. The chain employs TRBV4-1 and TRBJ2-1; 7 positions agree with TRBD1. With 0 bases clipped from V and 9 bases from J, the junction kept 8 bases outside the gene matches. Germline assignment: CDR1 MGHRA and CDR2 YSYEKL. This CDR3 region has 15 residues.

CDR3 DNA: TGTGCCAGCAGTTTATCAAGGAGTGGAAGCTATGGCTACACCTTC. Translating gives CASSLSRSGSYGYTF. The chain has TRBV28 and TRBJ1-2; no firm D call. Germline loops: CDR1 MDHEN, CDR2 SYDVKM. The CDR3 sequence is 15 residues long. With 1 base removed from V and 4 bases from J, the gap between germline ends came to 13 bases.

This sequence joins TRBV2 and TRBJ2-7; TRBD1 aligns across 7 bases. CDR3 size: 15 residues. The V and J ends lost 6 bases and 4 bases, in that order; junction bases with no gene match: 12. Germline V gene lookup returns CDR1 SNHLY and CDR2 FYNNEI. CDR3 in amino acids: CASRGLLGQPYEQYF. CDR3 sequence (DNA): TGTGCCAGCAGGGGATTACTGGGACAGCCTTACGAGCAGTACTTC.

This chain links TRBV25-1 with TRBJ1-2; D is unclear. The CDR3 sequence is 12 residues long. V was clipped by 4 bases and J by 6 bases, with 9 bases between them. CDR1 and CDR2 from the germline V gene are MGHDK and SYGVNS. The DNA of the CDR3 is TGTGCCAGCAGTGGGACTCGGAATGGCTACACCTTC. It yields the protein CASSGTRNGYTF.

This clone appeared a few times. V usage is TRBV29-1 and J usage is TRBJ1-2; 8 nucleotides agree with TRBD1. V shed 5 bases and J 13 bases; nucleotides not matched to a gene: 12. Per germline, CDR1 SQVTM and CDR2 ANQGSEA. CDR3 size: 12 residues. The CDR3 bases are TGCAGCGTTCGGGGTAGGCAGGGGGCCCTCACCTTC. It encodes CSVRGRQGALTF.

The gene calls are TRBV7-6 and TRBJ2-4; 7 bases map to TRBD1. This CDR3 has 19 amino acids. V shed 3 bases, J shed 0 bases, and the junction held 14 bases outside the gene matches. Germline V CDR1 and CDR2: SGHVS, FNYEAQ. The CDR3 DNA reads TGTGCCAGCAGCTTGGCCCCTGGCCAGGGGGTCGGAGCCAAAAACATTCAGTACTTC. It translates to CASSLAPGQGVGAKNIQYF.

The CDR3 spells CAWSRVNYGYTF. CDR3 DNA: TGTGCCTGGAGCCGGGTAAACTATGGCTACACCTTC. This chain connects TRBV30 to TRBJ1-2, with D unclear. V was cut by 3 bases and J by 2 bases, with 7 bases left in between. CDR3 length: 12 residues. Germline V lookup: CDR1 GTSNPN, CDR2 SVGIG (reference sequence).

The chain combines TRBV29-1 with TRBJ1-5, with 7 bases fitting TRBD1. Trimming at V came to 6 bases and at J to 4 bases, leaving 6 bases not matched to a gene. The CDR3 extends over 13 amino acids. The germline CDR1 and CDR2 sequences are SQVTM and ANQGSEA. The CDR3 sequence: CSVVDRANQPQHF. CDR3 coding DNA: TGCAGCGTCGTTGACAGGGCTAATCAGCCCCAGCATTTT.

This clone was recorded a few times. The chain carries TRBV29-1 and TRBJ2-1, with 7 bases lining up with TRBD1. The germline gives CDR1 SQVTM, CDR2 ANQGSEA. J gave up 7 bases and V 4 bases, and 4 bases lay outside the gene matches. CDR3 length: 12 residues. The CDR3 DNA is TGCAGCGTTGCCCTGACAGGGAATGAGCAGTTCTTC. Translation gives CSVALTGNEQFF.

The chain combines TRBV30 with TRBJ2-7; 8 bases fit TRBD1. The trim removed 6 bases at V and 3 bases at J, leaving 7 bases unmatched. This CDR3 has 13 amino acids. The germline gives CDR1 GTSNPN, CDR2 SVGIG (reference sequence). The CDR3 sequence is CACSGTGDYEQYF. CDR3 DNA: TGTGCCTGCTCCGGGACAGGAGACTACGAGCAGTACTTC.

The V and J genes are TRBV30 and TRBJ1-1; TRBD1 agrees at 10 bases. Germline loops: CDR1 GTSNPN, CDR2 SVGIG (reference sequence). The J segment lost 5 bases and the V segment lost 8 bases, leaving 8 bases of the junction unmatched. The CDR3 covers 13 residues. CDR3 bases: TGTGCCGCCGACAGGGGGCGATCAACTGAAGCTTTCTTT. This gives the protein CAADRGRSTEAFF.

The chain joins TRBV27 to TRBJ2-1; the D is unclear. V was pared by 6 bases and J by 0 bases, with 9 bases between. The germline V gene has CDR1 MNHEY and CDR2 SMNVEV (reference sequence). This CDR3 is built from 14 residues. The CDR3 nucleotides read TGTGCCAGCAGCCGTTCAGGCTCCTACAATGAGCAGTTCTTC. Translation gives CASSRSGSYNEQFF.

In this sample, this clone turned up a few times. DNA for the CDR3: TGTGCCAGCAGCGCCCGGACTAGCGGTACTCAGACCCAGTACTTC. This gives the protein CASSARTSGTQTQYF. This rearrangement joins TRBV9 to TRBJ2-5, with 10 bases matching TRBD2. The V and J ends lost 3 bases and 6 bases, in that order; junction bases with no gene match: 8. The CDR3 contains 15 residues. Germline values: CDR1 SGDLS, CDR2 YYNGEE.

The V and J genes are TRBV6-4 and TRBJ2-7; D is unresolved. The V end lost 3 bases, the J end lost 6 bases, and 12 bases lay between the germline ends. There are 13 residues in the CDR3. Looked up from germline, CDR1 is MRHNA and CDR2 is SNTAGT. The CDR3 DNA reads TGTGCCAGCAGTGAGAGCGAGAAAGGCGAGCAGTACTTC. Amino acids: CASSESEKGEQYF.

CDR3: CASSPSGAYEQYF. CDR3 in DNA: TGTGCCAGCAGCCCGTCGGGGGCCTACGAGCAGTACTTC. The V call is TRBV7-2, the J call TRBJ2-7; D perhaps matches TRBD2 (6 bases). From germline, CDR1 is SGHTA and CDR2 FQGNSA. The V gene lost 5 bases and the J gene lost 2 bases, with 10 bases spanning the gap. This CDR3 spans 13 amino acids.

This sequence joins TRBV7-8 and TRBJ1-5; D is uncertain. The CDR3 length is 15 residues. Trimming pared 2 bases from V and 0 bases from J, leaving 8 bases between. The germline gives CDR1 SGHVS, CDR2 FQNEAQ. CDR3 sequence (DNA): TGTGCCAGCAGCTTACGGGTTGGTAGCAATCAGCCCCAGCATTTT. It yields the protein CASSLRVGSNQPQHF. The full variable domain, with the rest looked up from reference TRBV7-8 and TRBJ1-5, is GAGVSQSPRYKVAKRGQDVALRCDPISGHVSLFWYQQALGQGPEFLTYFQNEAQLDKSGLPSDRFFAERPEGSVSTLKIQRTQQEDSAVYLCASSLRVGSNQPQHFGDGTRLSIL.

This rearrangement joins TRBV2 to TRBJ1-1; TRBD1 matches 7 bases. Germline lookup yields CDR1 SNHLY and CDR2 FYNNEI. With V trimmed by 6 bases and J by 4 bases, 5 bases remained unmatched. This CDR3 has 13 residues. The CDR3 DNA reads as TGTGCCAGCAGGATACAGGGGAGCACTGAAGCTTTCTTT. Translated: CASRIQGSTEAFF.

This clone is a singleton in its sample. The chain joins TRBV7-9 to TRBJ1-1; D is possibly TRBD1 (5 bases). CDR1 is SEHNR, CDR2 FQNEAQ, per germline (reference sequence). V gave up 3 bases and J gave up 9 bases, with 11 bases separating them. This CDR3 is 12 amino acids long. CDR3 nucleotide sequence: TGTGCCAGCAGCTTGGGCGGGGGAAAAGCTTTCTTT. Its protein product is CASSLGGGKAFF.

This chain joins TRBV11-1 and TRBJ2-7, with 7 positions matching TRBD2. The CDR3 consists of 16 residues. J lost 0 bases, V lost 1 base, and 6 bases had no gene match. CDR1 SGHAT and CDR2 FQDESV come from the germline V gene (reference sequence). The DNA for the CDR3 is TGTGCCAGCAGCTTAGACGCGGGAGCTAGCTCCTACGAGCAGTACTTC. It is translated as CASSLDAGASSYEQYF.

The chain combines TRBV4-2 with TRBJ1-2, with TRBD1 as a possible D gene (5 bases). Germline-derived CDR1 and CDR2 are LGHNA and YNFKEQ. Trimming cost V 6 bases and J 7 bases, with 21 bases left between them. This CDR3 comprises 15 residues. The DNA for the CDR3 is TGTGCCAGCAGTCTCGAGAAGGTCGGGGGACGTGGCTACACCTTC. Its protein is CASSLEKVGGRGYTF.

In the case of this clone: One end of the junction varies from germline; a read error may be responsible. The chain links TRBV10-3 to TRBJ1-1; D gene unclear. The CDR3 has 11 residues. Looked up from germline, CDR1 is ENHRY and CDR2 is SYGVKD. The chain's CDR3 is CAISGNSEAFF. The CDR3 coding sequence is TGTGCCATCAGTGGAAACAGTGAAGCTTTCTTT.

The rearrangement links TRBV11-2 to TRBJ2-3; 7 positions agree with TRBD1. Germline CDR1 SGHAT, CDR2 FQNNGV. The CDR3 runs 15 residues. The J segment lost 0 bases and the V segment lost 3 bases, leaving 3 bases of the junction unmatched. CDR3 sequence (DNA): TGTGCCAGCAGCTTCACGACAGGGAGCACAGATACGCAGTATTTT. It specifies CASSFTTGSTDTQYF.

This rearrangement joins TRBV5-1 to TRBJ1-6; 7 bases match TRBD1. After removal of 4 bases from V and 5 bases from J, the junction contained 6 bases not matched to a gene. Germline V gives CDR1 SGHRS, CDR2 YFSETQ. CDR3 length: 15 amino acids. The CDR3 spells CASSPRTGDNSPLHF. Written as DNA, the CDR3 is TGCGCCAGCAGCCCCCGGACAGGAGATAATTCACCCCTCCACTTT.

The chain has TRBV6-1 and TRBJ1-3; 7 bases are shared with TRBD1. The CDR3 consists of 16 residues. Trimming took 4 bases from V and 0 from J; bases not matched to a gene: 6. Germline CDR1 MNHNS, CDR2 SASEGT. This chain's CDR3 is CASSGKTGNSGNTIYF. The CDR3 DNA is TGTGCCAGCAGTGGAAAGACAGGGAACTCTGGAAACACCATATATTTT.

This chain uses TRBV6-5 with TRBJ1-2; D is unclear. The CDR3 runs to 12 residues. The germline CDR1 and CDR2 sequences are MNHEY and SVGAGI. V was clipped by 8 bases and J by 2 bases, with 9 bases between them. The CDR3 bases are TGTGCCAGCTTTAGGGAGAACTATGGCTACACCTTC. Protein sequence: CASFRENYGYTF.

V usage is TRBV5-4 and J usage is TRBJ2-6, with D hard to call. The germline gives CDR1 SGHNT, CDR2 YYREEE (reference sequence). Between the trimmed V and J ends, which lost 5 bases and 1 base, there was a span of 7 bases. CDR3 size: 14 residues. CDR3 amino acids: CASSPDSGANVLTF. In nucleotides, the CDR3 is TGTGCCAGCAGTCCAGATTCTGGGGCCAACGTCCTGACTTTC.